These 24 T cell receptor beta chains came from one sample sequenced in a study of cytomegalovirus exposure and HLA in healthy donors. In the PCR, 60 Vbeta and 13 Jbeta primers were used. The method was immunoSEQ multiplex PCR; TCRdb's version includes in-frame clones alone and lacks a portion of them. Of about 80,000 clones detected, about four fifths appear once; the ten largest clones hold about 32%. Sequenced material: PBMCs. The receptors come from a man between 45 and 60 years old in good health and CMV-seropositive.

This clone came up a few times. The V and J genes are TRBV7-9 and TRBJ1-1, with D possibly TRBD1 on 6 matching bases. Germline-derived CDR1 and CDR2 are SEHNR and FQNEAQ (reference sequence). The CDR3 sequence is 14 residues long. The V end lost 1 base, the J end lost 1 base, and 7 bases lay between the germline ends. Written as DNA, the CDR3 is TGTGCCAGCAGCTTAGGCAGGGGGAACACTGAAGCTTTCTTT. Protein product: CASSLGRGNTEAFF.

Concerning this clone itself: An end of the junction differs from the germline gene, which may be a read error. The J gene is TRBJ2-6, the V gene TRBV7-8; tentative D call: TRBD1 (5 bases). Germline loops: CDR1 SGHVS, CDR2 FQNEAQ. The CDR3 extends over 15 amino acids. The CDR3 DNA reads as TGTGCCAGCAGCCTCGTCTTTTCTGGGGCCAACGGCCTGACTTTC. Its translation: CASSLVFSGANGLTF.

This rearrangement joins TRBV18 to TRBJ2-2; D unresolved. Germline CDR1 and CDR2: KGHSH and LQKENI. The CDR3 has 16 amino acids. Trimming took 0 bases from V and 4 from J, leaving 12 bases between them. CDR3 nucleotides: TGTGCCAGCTCACCACCTCAGACATCGAGCACCGGGGAGCTGTTTTTT. It is translated as CASSPPQTSSTGELFF.

V gene TRBV18 combines with J gene TRBJ2-1; maybe TRBD2 (6 bases). Trimming stripped 0 bases from V and 4 bases from J, with 13 bases between. The CDR3 is 16 residues long. The germline V gene encodes CDR1 KGHSH and CDR2 LQKENI. CDR3 amino acids: CASSPPSSREYNEQFF. The CDR3 DNA sequence: TGTGCCAGCTCACCACCGTCGTCGCGGGAATACAATGAGCAGTTCTTC.

This clone was found once. The V call is TRBV7-2, the J call TRBJ2-7, with 7 positions matching TRBD1. V shed 0 bases and J 2 bases; nucleotides not matched to a gene: 4. Germline V CDR1 and CDR2: SGHTA, FQGNSA. This CDR3 contains 15 residues. The CDR3 protein is CASSLAPGQPYEQYF. CDR3 coding DNA: TGTGCCAGCAGCTTAGCGCCGGGACAGCCCTACGAGCAGTACTTC.

The chain is built from TRBV9 and TRBJ1-4; TRBD1 might be the D (5 bases). CDR3 length: 15 residues. Trimming took 0 bases from V and 7 from J, leaving 13 bases between them. CDR1 SGDLS and CDR2 YYNGEE come from the germline V gene. CDR3 nucleotides: TGTGCCAGCAGCGTAGATCCGGACACGGGTGAAAAACTGTTTTTT. Translating it yields CASSVDPDTGEKLFF.

This clone has only one observation. For the CDR3, the DNA is TGCGCCAGCAGCCCCTTCCCCCTTAGCGGGAGTGGTGCCGGGGAGCTGTTTTTT. Translated: CASSPFPLSGSGAGELFF. The V and J genes are TRBV4-1 and TRBJ2-2, with 9 nucleotides matching TRBD2. J gave up 6 bases and V 4 bases, and 15 bases lay outside the gene matches. Germline V CDR1 and CDR2: MGHRA, YSYEKL. CDR3 length: 18 residues.

This clone has just a few counts. V gene TRBV19 combines with J gene TRBJ1-2, with TRBD1 identical over 8 bases. The CDR3 runs 14 residues. With 5 bases clipped from V and 4 bases from J, the junction kept 6 bases outside the gene matches. Germline CDR1 and CDR2: LNHDA and SQIVND (reference sequence). CDR3 DNA sequence: TGTGCCAGTAGTGCGGGGACAGGCGGCTATGGCTACACCTTC. Translated, it gives CASSAGTGGYGYTF.

The chain links TRBV19 to TRBJ1-1, with 8 bases aligning to TRBD1. The CDR3 is 14 amino acids. V was pared by 7 bases and J by 4 bases, with 8 bases of the junction left unmatched. Germline V CDR1 and CDR2: LNHDA, SQIVND (reference sequence). In nucleotides, the CDR3 is TGTGCCAGTACGGACAGGGAGGAGAGCACTGAAGCTTTCTTT. This gives the protein CASTDREESTEAFF.

J is TRBJ1-5 and V is TRBV5-1; unclear D gene. The CDR3 has 14 residues. Germline CDR1 reads SGHRS; CDR2 reads YFSETQ. V lost 4 bases to trimming and J lost 4 bases, with 12 bases between them. The CDR3: CASSQDGGNQPQHF. The CDR3 DNA reads as TGCGCCAGCAGCCAAGACGGCGGGAATCAGCCCCAGCATTTT.

V and J are TRBV25-1 and TRBJ1-4; no clear D gene. The V gene lost 8 bases and the J gene lost 0 bases, with 10 bases spanning the gap. Germline values: CDR1 MGHDK, CDR2 SYGVNS. This CDR3 comprises 14 residues. As DNA, the CDR3 is TGTGCCAGCCAGCGGGGTGCAACTAATGAAAAACTGTTTTTT. Its protein product is CASQRGATNEKLFF. The whole variable domain, filled in from reference TRBV25-1 and TRBJ1-4, reads EADIYQTPRYLVIGTGKKITLECSQTMGHDKMYWYQQDPGMELHLIHYSYGVNSTEKGDLSSESTVSRIRTEHFPLTLESARPSHTSQYLCASQRGATNEKLFFGSGTQLSVL.

The chain has TRBV9 and TRBJ2-7; TRBD1 is a possible D gene (5 bases). This CDR3 contains 12 residues. V was pared by 0 bases and J by 6 bases, with 7 bases between. Germline V lookup: CDR1 SGDLS, CDR2 YYNGEE. Here the CDR3 DNA reads TGTGCCAGCAGCGTAGGGGGCGTCGAGCAGTACTTC. It encodes CASSVGGVEQYF.

The V and J genes are TRBV5-6 and TRBJ2-1, with TRBD2 identical over 11 bases. The CDR3 length is 16 residues. The germline V gene encodes CDR1 SGHDT and CDR2 YYEEEE. V lost 2 bases and J lost 7; bases outside the gene matches: 8. CDR3 sequence (DNA): TGTGCCAGCAGCTTATTAGCGGGAGGGATGGGGAATGAGCAGTTCTTC. Translation gives CASSLLAGGMGNEQFF.

The chain joins TRBV30 to TRBJ1-2, with 7 bases aligning to TRBD1. The CDR3 is 12 residues long. Unmatched junction bases numbered 5, after V lost 5 bases and J lost 5 bases. Germline CDR1 and CDR2: GTSNPN and SVGIG (reference sequence). CDR3 DNA sequence: TGTGCCTGGCAAGGGGGCGGGTATGGCTACACCTTC. It codes for CAWQGGGYGYTF.

In DNA, the CDR3 is TGCAGCGTTTCCGCTGGGACTAGCGGCAGCACCTCCTACAATGAGCAGTTCTTC. Its translation: CSVSAGTSGSTSYNEQFF. This chain links TRBV29-1 with TRBJ2-1; 11 bases map to TRBD2. V was pared by 5 bases and J by 0 bases, with 12 bases of the junction left unmatched. The CDR3 is 18 residues long. The germline gives CDR1 SQVTM, CDR2 ANQGSEA.

As for this clone: The junction departs from germline at one end; a sequencing error may be responsible. This chain links TRBV4-1 with TRBJ2-1; the match to TRBD2 covers 8 bases. The CDR3 spans 16 residues. Germline values: CDR1 MGHRA, CDR2 YSYEKL. CDR3 residues: CASSQQSGSSHNEQFF. The CDR3 DNA sequence: TGCGCCAGCAGCCAACAAAGCGGGAGCTCCCACAATGAGCAGTTCTTC.

V usage is TRBV2 and J usage is TRBJ2-7; a possible D gene is TRBD1 (5 bases). The V end was cut by 4 bases, the J end by 4 bases, with 14 bases between. The length of the CDR3 is 14 residues. From germline, CDR1 is SNHLY and CDR2 FYNNEI. The CDR3: CASSVRTLTYEQYF. The CDR3 DNA reads TGTGCCAGCAGTGTGAGGACACTCACTTACGAGCAGTACTTC. Drawing the rest from reference TRBV2 and TRBJ2-7, the complete variable domain is EPEVTQTPSHQVTQMGQEVILRCVPISNHLYFYWYRQILGQKVEFLVSFYNNEISEKSEIFDDQFSVERPDGSNFTLKIRSTKLEDSAMYFCASSVRTLTYEQYFGPGTRLTVT.

The rearrangement uses TRBV18 and TRBJ2-7; 11 positions match TRBD2. The CDR3 sequence is 16 residues long. The germline CDR1 and CDR2 sequences are KGHSH and LQKENI. V dropped 3 bases and J dropped 4; count of bases not matched to a gene: 8. CDR3 region: CASSPLRGLAAYEQYF. In DNA, the CDR3 is TGTGCCAGCTCACCTTTACGGGGACTAGCGGCTTACGAGCAGTACTTC.

Turning to this clone: One end of the junction varies from germline; a read error may be responsible. Other DNA variants within this sample encode the same CDR3. V usage is TRBV18 and J usage is TRBJ2-7; 10 positions match TRBD2. The CDR3 contains 14 residues. Germline loops: CDR1 KGHSH, CDR2 LQKENI. In DNA form, the CDR3 reads TGCGCCAGCTCACCAACTAGCGGGACTCGCGAGCAGTACTTC. This translates into CASSPTSGTREQYF.

This chain joins TRBV7-2 and TRBJ2-3; 8 nucleotides agree with TRBD1. The trim removed 5 bases at V and 3 bases at J, leaving 13 bases unmatched. Germline V gene lookup returns CDR1 SGHTA and CDR2 FQGNSA. The CDR3 has 17 residues. Here the CDR3 reads CASSPQGRQGWTDTQYF. DNA for the CDR3: TGTGCCAGCAGCCCCCAGGGTAGACAGGGGTGGACAGATACGCAGTATTTT.

This clone was observed a few times. This sequence joins TRBV5-4 and TRBJ2-5, with a possible D match to TRBD2 (5 bases). This CDR3 has 13 amino acids. V lost 2 bases and J lost 4, with 9 bases in between. Germline lookup yields CDR1 SGHNT and CDR2 YYREEE (reference sequence). The CDR3 sequence is CASSFGLSETQYF. CDR3 nucleotide sequence: TGTGCCAGCAGCTTCGGACTTTCAGAGACCCAGTACTTC. The variable domain in full, completed from reference TRBV5-4 and TRBJ2-5, reads ETGVTQSPTHLIKTRGQQVTLRCSSQSGHNTVSWYQQALGQGPQFIFQYYREEENGRGNFPPRFSGLQFPNYSSELNVNALELDDSALYLCASSFGLSETQYFGPGTRLLVL.

A few counts support this clone. V and J are TRBV10-1 and TRBJ2-1; D perhaps matches TRBD1 (6 bases). There are 12 residues in the CDR3. Germline V gives CDR1 WNHNN, CDR2 SYGVQD (reference sequence). V was cut by 5 bases and J by 7 bases, with 9 bases left in between. In DNA, the CDR3 is TGCGCCAGCAGTTCCAGGGGAAATGAGCAGTTCTTC. Its translation: CASSSRGNEQFF.

V is TRBV27 and J is TRBJ2-3; 8 bases match TRBD1. The junction had 4 bases not matched to a gene; V was cut back by 4 bases and J by 7 bases. Germline lookup yields CDR1 MNHEY and CDR2 SMNVEV (reference sequence). The CDR3 runs to 13 residues. In nucleotides, the CDR3 is TGTGCCAGCAGTTCTCAGGGGGCAAATACGCAGTATTTT. Translation gives CASSSQGANTQYF.

V and J are TRBV4-3 and TRBJ2-7; TRBD1 agrees at 8 bases. J lost 2 bases, V lost 3 bases, and 9 bases had no gene match. Germline loops: CDR1 LGHNA, CDR2 YSLEER. This CDR3 has 16 residues. CDR3 DNA: TGCGCCAGCAGCCATTCCATGACAGGGGAGGCCTACGAGCAGTACTTC. Its translation is CASSHSMTGEAYEQYF.